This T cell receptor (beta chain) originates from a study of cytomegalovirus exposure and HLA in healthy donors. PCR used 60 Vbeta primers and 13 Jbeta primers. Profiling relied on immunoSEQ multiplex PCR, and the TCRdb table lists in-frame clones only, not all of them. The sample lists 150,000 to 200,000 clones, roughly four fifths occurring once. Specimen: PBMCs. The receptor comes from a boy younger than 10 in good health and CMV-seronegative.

The CDR3 loop is CASGLVPKGLLVQERKNSTGELFF. The DNA for the CDR3 is TGTGCTAGTGGTTTGGTACCTAAAGGGCTCTTGGTACAGGAAAGAAAAAACTCAACCGGGGAGCTGTTTTTT. This chain uses TRBV12-5 with TRBJ2-2; TRBD1 is a possible D gene (5 bases). The germline V gene encodes CDR1 LGHNT and CDR2 FRNRAP. This CDR3 has 24 amino acids. V was trimmed by 0 bases and J by 5 bases, leaving 37 bases between them. Full variable domain (rest looked up from reference TRBV12-5 and TRBJ2-2): DARVTQTPRHKVTEMGQEVTMRCQPILGHNTVFWYRQTMMQGLELLAYFRNRAPLDDSGMPKDRFSAEMPDATLATLKIQPSEPRDSAVYFCASGLVPKGLLVQERKNSTGELFFGEGSRLTVL.